Listed below are T cell receptor beta chains from one sample, sequenced in a study of cytomegalovirus exposure and HLA in healthy donors. This table comes from immunoSEQ multiplex PCR, and its TCRdb copy is limited to in-frame clones, with some not included. The repertoire holds about 160,000 clones, with about 72% as singletons. Sequenced material: PBMCs. The origin of the receptors is a man between 25 and 39 years old in good health and CMV-seropositive. The CDR3 runs from the conserved cysteine through the conserved F or W. Size tells how often a clone was seen (once, few, many) or the class of an expanded clone, and some rows leave it out.

cdr3_aa,v_call,clone_size
CASGLVPGQGTDTQYF,TRBV12-5,.
CASSKGTTQYF,TRBV9,.
CASSLDRGYNSPLHF,TRBV13,.
CASNRQLNEKLFF,TRBV2,.
CASSFGQAQETQYF,TRBV5-1,.
CASSPGTGYEQYF,TRBV18,.
CSVEADDSYEQYF,TRBV29-1,.
CASSLHQGYYEQYF,TRBV7-9,.
CASSLWSRDIPDTQYF,TRBV7-6,.
CASTATRGSTEAFF,TRBV7-2,.
CASSLDRATEAFF,TRBV5-4,.
CASSEVGGGSYNEQFF,TRBV6-1,.
CASSIGTGSIDGYTF,TRBV19,.
CASSYSTGGGYTF,TRBV6-5,.
CASSVLPSGELFF,TRBV9,.
CASSLLSRDRHEQYF,TRBV28,.
CASSGWEEQPQHF,TRBV6-1,few
CASGLGTGPAYEQYF,TRBV6-5,few
CASSLLPPGQGTRYGYTF,TRBV7-2,.
CASSQGRGATQETQYF,TRBV4-1,.
CASSLGGYGYTF,TRBV28,.
CASSVATGQGVAYEQYF,TRBV9,once
CASSQASGGDTSEAFF,TRBV4-1,.
CASSLDGGAGETQYF,TRBV7-2,.
CASSIKGPGGETQYF,TRBV19,once
CASGGAGNEQFF,TRBV4-2,.
CASTDSWRGNEKLFF,TRBV19,few
CAISAQGSGNTIYF,TRBV10-3,few
CASSEFGSGNTIYF,TRBV6-1,.